These T cell receptor beta chains were read from a single sample in a study of beta chain features in type 1 diabetes. Here immunoSEQ multiplex PCR was the method, and the copy in TCRdb shows in-frame clones only, minus some. The sample yields 400,000 to 450,000 clones, approximately 14% seen once. The sequencing input was naive CD4+ T cells from blood. The receptors originated from a man younger than 45 in good health. CDR3s leave out the opening cysteine and the closing phenylalanine or tryptophan.

j_call	v_call	cdr3_aa
TRBJ1-4	TRBV9	ASSVSPDNEKLF
TRBJ1-3	TRBV9	ASSPWDRDAGNTIY
TRBJ2-5	TRBV5-4	ASSHRAGGPIETQY
TRBJ2-2	TRBV15	ATSREGGNTGELF
TRBJ2-1	TRBV29-1	SVGAGGANEQF
TRBJ1-5	TRBV2	ASSSTHSQH
TRBJ2-1	TRBV7-8	ASSLAEGLPYNEQF
TRBJ1-2	TRBV14	ASSQSLGSGYT
TRBJ2-3	TRBV2	ASRTSGASTDTQY
TRBJ2-3	TRBV23-1	ASSLAPGQLSTDTQY
TRBJ2-1	TRBV1	TSSQGKSGTVYNEQF
TRBJ2-3	TRBV13	ASSLRLAASTDTQY
TRBJ2-7	TRBV15	ATSRERGNYEQY
TRBJ1-1	TRBV19	ASSPGDTEAF
TRBJ2-5	TRBV15	ATSSDPGSRRAQY
TRBJ2-5	TRBV2	ASSVKTQY
TRBJ1-2	TRBV5-6	ASSSTGSNYGYT
TRBJ2-3	TRBV9	ASSVAGGPDTQY
TRBJ2-1	TRBV7-2	ASSTTGGRSYNEQF
TRBJ2-7	TRBV4-3	ASSQVPDSTYEQY
TRBJ2-4	TRBV29-1	SATSGGIAKNIQY
TRBJ2-5	TRBV7-7	ASSLTGLRGLQETQY
TRBJ2-6	TRBV4-3	ASSRKPAGLSGANVLT
TRBJ1-5	TRBV30	AWSRDRKQPQH
TRBJ2-6	TRBV30	AWSTGTGGANVLT
TRBJ1-2	TRBV15	ATSRDGNYGYT
TRBJ2-7	TRBV7-2	ASSLAPGGGRSYEQY
TRBJ2-2	TRBV7-2	ASSLVGAGELF
TRBJ2-3	TRBV4-3	ASSQAGGGDTQY
TRBJ2-5	TRBV5-6	ASSLAPVEGGTQY
TRBJ1-3	TRBV5-1	ASSSMTSGNTIY
TRBJ2-7	TRBV15	ATSRRDSSYEQY
TRBJ2-1	TRBV14	ASSQLAGERGEQF
TRBJ2-2	TRBV5-1	ASSLGGTANTGELF
TRBJ2-7	TRBV25-1	ASSGLGPYEQY
TRBJ2-3	TRBV7-2	ASSVMSGGGDTQY
-	TRBV6-1	ASSEYDRGPYEQY
TRBJ2-7	TRBV5-4	ASSIGLGTGVNYEQY
TRBJ2-5	TRBV4-1	ASSQLQGVETQY
TRBJ2-3	TRBV23-1	ASSPRQIRLFFTDTQY
TRBJ1-6	TRBV2	ASTGDGRSYNSPLH